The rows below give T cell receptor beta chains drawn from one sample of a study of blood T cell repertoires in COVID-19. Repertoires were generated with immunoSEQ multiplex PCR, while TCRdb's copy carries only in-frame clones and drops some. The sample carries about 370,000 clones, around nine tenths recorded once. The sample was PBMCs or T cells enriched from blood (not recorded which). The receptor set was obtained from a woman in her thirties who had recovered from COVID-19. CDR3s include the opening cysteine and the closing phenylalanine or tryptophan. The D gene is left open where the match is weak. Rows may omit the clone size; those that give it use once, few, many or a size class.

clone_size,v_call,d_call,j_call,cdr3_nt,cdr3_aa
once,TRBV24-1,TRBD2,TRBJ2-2,TGTGCCACCAGTGATTCTAGCGGGAGGGCCCCAAACGGGGAGCTGTTTTTT,CATSDSSGRAPNGELFF
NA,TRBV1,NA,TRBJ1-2,TGCACCAGCAGCCAAGATCTTGGGGAGGCTAGGCATGGCTACACCTTC,CTSSQDLGEARHGYTF
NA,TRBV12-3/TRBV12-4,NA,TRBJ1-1,TGTGCCAGCAGTTTCGGCGGCACGGTTGAAGCTTTCTTT,CASSFGGTVEAFF
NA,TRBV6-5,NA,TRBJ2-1,TGTGCAACTCCCGTAGAGGAGAGCTCCTACAATGAGCAGTTCTTC,CATPVEESSYNEQFF
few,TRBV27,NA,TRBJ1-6,TGTGCCAGCAGGGAGTATAATTCACCCCTCCACTTT,CASREYNSPLHF
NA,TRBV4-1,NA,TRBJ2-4,TGCGCCAGCAGCCAAGATCTTTGGGGGGATATGTACTTC,CASSQDLWGDMYF
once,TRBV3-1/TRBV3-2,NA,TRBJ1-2,TGTGCCAGCAGAACCCAAATGTTGCTCGTGGGCCAACAGGCGGGGTATGGCTACACCTTC,CASRTQMLLVGQQAGYGYTF
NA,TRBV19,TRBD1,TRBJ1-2,TGTGCCAGTAGTATATCTGGGACAGGGGGCTATGGCTACACCTTC,CASSISGTGGYGYTF
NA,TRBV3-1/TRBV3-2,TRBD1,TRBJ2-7,TGTGCCAGCAGCCAAGAAAGGGGACAGGGGACCTACGAGCAGTACTTC,CASSQERGQGTYEQYF
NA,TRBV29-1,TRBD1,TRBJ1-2,TGCAGCGTTGTGGGACAGGGGGGTTATGGCTACACCTTC,CSVVGQGGYGYTF
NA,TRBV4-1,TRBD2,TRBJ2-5,TGCGCCAGCAGCCAAGGACTAGCGGGAGCGACCCAAGAGACCCAGTACTTC,CASSQGLAGATQETQYF
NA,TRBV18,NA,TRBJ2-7,TGTGCCAGCTCCAGCAGGCGGGGGACAGGACTCAACGACGAGCAGTACTTC,CASSSRRGTGLNDEQYF
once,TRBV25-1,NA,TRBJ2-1,TGTGCCAGCAGTGAATTTAAGCGGACTAACAATGAGCAGTTCTTC,CASSEFKRTNNEQFF
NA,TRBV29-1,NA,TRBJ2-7,TGCAGCGTTGGGGAGACCTACGAGCAGTACTTC,CSVGETYEQYF
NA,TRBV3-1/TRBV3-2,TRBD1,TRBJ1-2,TGTGCCAGCAGCCAGTCAGGGGGAGATGGCTACACCTTC,CASSQSGGDGYTF
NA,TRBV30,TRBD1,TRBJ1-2,TGTGCCTGGAGTACCGGGACAGGTGCCGTGGACTATGGCTACACCTTC,CAWSTGTGAVDYGYTF
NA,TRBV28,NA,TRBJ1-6,TGTGCCACCCGGGAAGGGTATAATTCACCCCTCCACTTT,CATREGYNSPLHF
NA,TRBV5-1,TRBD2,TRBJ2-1,TGCGCCAGCAGCTTTTCACTAGCGGGAGGAAACGATGAGCAGTTCTTC,CASSFSLAGGNDEQFF
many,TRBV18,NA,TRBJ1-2,TGTGCCAGCTCGCAGGACACCTATGGCTACACCTTC,CASSQDTYGYTF
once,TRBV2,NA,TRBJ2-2,TGTGCCAGCAGTGAGCAGGACACCGGGGAGCTGTTTTTT,CASSEQDTGELFF
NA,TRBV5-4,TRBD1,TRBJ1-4,TGTGCCAGCAGCAGACGACAGGGGGGAGCTGGTGAAAAACTGTTTTTT,CASSRRQGGAGEKLFF
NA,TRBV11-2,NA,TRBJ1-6,TGTGCCAGCAGCCCACAAGGGACTGCCAATTCACCCCTCCACTTT,CASSPQGTANSPLHF
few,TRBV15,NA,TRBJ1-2,TGTGCCACCAGCAGAGTAAGACAGTTGGATGGCTACACCTTC,CATSRVRQLDGYTF
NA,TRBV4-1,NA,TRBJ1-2,TGCGCCAGCACCCCAACAGGTGGCGGCCGCTATGGCTACACCTTC,CASTPTGGGRYGYTF
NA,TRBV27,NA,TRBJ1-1,TGTGCCAGCAGTTTAGGGGGGGGCACTGAAGCTTTCTTT,CASSLGGGTEAFF
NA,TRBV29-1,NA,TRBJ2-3,TGCAGCGTTCTCTCTCCAGATACGCAGTATTTT,CSVLSPDTQYF
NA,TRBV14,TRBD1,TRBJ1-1,TGTGCCAGCAGCCAACGAAGACAGGGGGCCTCTGAAGCTTTCTTT,CASSQRRQGASEAFF
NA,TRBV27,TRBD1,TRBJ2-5,TGTGCCAGCAGTTTGGGTTGGGGACAGGGCGGAGAGACCCAGTACTTC,CASSLGWGQGGETQYF
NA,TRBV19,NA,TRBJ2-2,TGTGCCAGTAGTTTACAGATGTTATCCGGGGAGCTGTTTTTT,CASSLQMLSGELFF
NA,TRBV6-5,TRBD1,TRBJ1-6,TGTGCCAGCAGTTACCCCCCGACAGGGAGGAATTCACCCCTCCACTTT,CASSYPPTGRNSPLHF
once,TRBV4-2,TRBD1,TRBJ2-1,TGTGCCAGCAGCCAAGGGACACAGGGGAGCTCCTACAATGAGCAGTTCTTC,CASSQGTQGSSYNEQFF
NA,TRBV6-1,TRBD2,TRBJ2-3,TGTGCCAGCAGTGAACCGCGACTAGCGGGCCTCACAGATACGCAGTATTTT,CASSEPRLAGLTDTQYF
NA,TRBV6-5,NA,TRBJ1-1,TGTGCCAGCAGGGTCTTACACGGGGAAAGAGCTGAAGCTTTCTTT,CASRVLHGERAEAFF
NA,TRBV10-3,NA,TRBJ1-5,TGTGCCATCGGGGGGGCGGGAGAACGCAATCAGCCCCAGCATTTT,CAIGGAGERNQPQHF
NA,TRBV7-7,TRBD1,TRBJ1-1,TGTGCTAGCAGCCAGTTACAGGGGACTGAAGCTTTCTTT,CASSQLQGTEAFF
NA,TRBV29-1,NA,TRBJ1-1,TGCAGCGTTGGCGGGCAGAACACTGAAGCTTTCTTT,CSVGGQNTEAFF
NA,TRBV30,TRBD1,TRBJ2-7,TGTGCCTGGAGTGTACCGGGACAGGCATCCTACGAGCAGTACTTC,CAWSVPGQASYEQYF